These 23 T cell receptor delta chains were all obtained from the same sample, sequenced in a study of gamma-delta T cells after stem cell transplantation. TCRdb re-called the RT-PCR reads with CATT. Of more than 2,000 delta-chain clones in the sample, 2.5% were seen once. Sequenced sample: gamma-delta T cells. Receptor source: a human donor. It is not recorded whose cells these are; they may come from a transplant donor.

This clone ranks as medium-sized (0.01 to 0.1%). The J gene is TRDJ1, the V gene TRDV2, with unresolved D. The germline V gene has CDR1 GEAIGNYY and CDR2 EKD. V lost 0 bases and J lost 0, with 4 bases in between. The CDR3 has 13 amino acids. CDR3 sequence (DNA): TGTGCCTGTGACACCTGGAACACCGATAAACTCATCTTT. Amino acid sequence: CACDTWNTDKLIF.

With respect to this clone: Compared with germline, one end of the junction differs, possibly owing to a read error. The chain uses TRDV2 and TRDJ1, with 12 positions matching TRDD3. Germline-derived CDR1 and CDR2 are GEAIGNYY and EKD. The CDR3 is 21 residues long. The chain's CDR3 is CARDRPRSTGGYNEGTDKLIF. CDR3 sequence (DNA): TGTGCCCGTGACCGACCCCGAAGTACTGGGGGATACAATGAGGGTACCGATAAACTCATCTTT.

By share, this clone counts as medium-sized (0.01 to 0.1%). The chain links TRDV2 to TRDJ1; 10 bases match TRDD3. The CDR3 length is 17 residues. Germline trimming cut 1 base from V and 2 bases from J; bases unmatched to any gene: 9. CDR1 is GEAIGNYY, CDR2 EKD, per germline. Written as DNA, the CDR3 is TGTGCCTGTGACACTATACGCGTACTGGGGGATACCGATAAACTCATCTTT. This gives the protein CACDTIRVLGDTDKLIF.

This clone has only a few counts. TCRdb has a much larger clone's protein, which differs at residue 4 from the translation of this DNA, likely because of a read error; what is shown is the protein translated from the DNA. The chain joins TRDV2 to TRDJ1; D unclear. Germline values: CDR1 GEAIGNYY, CDR2 EKD. The CDR3 contains 14 residues. V lost 5 bases and J 3 bases, leaving 15 bases between the germline ends. CDR3 residues: CACGPVMGADKLIF. The CDR3 DNA reads TGTGCCTGTGGCCCAGTAATGGGCGCCGATAAACTCATCTTT.

In regard to this clone: A far larger clone is off by one base, so a read error is likely. The same CDR3 is also encoded by other DNA sequences in this sample. The chain links TRDV2 to TRDJ1; TRDD3 agrees at 12 bases. The junction had 15 bases not matched to a gene; V was cut back by 3 bases and J by 2 bases. The CDR3 contains 19 residues. The germline gives CDR1 GEAIGNYY, CDR2 EKD. The chain's CDR3 is CACDGLPLTGGYKTDKLIF. The CDR3 bases are TGTGCCTGTGACGGCCTCCCTCTTACTGGGGGATACAAGACCGATAAACTCATCTTT.

By frequency in the sample, this clone is large. Additional DNA sequences in this sample encode the identical CDR3. This chain links TRDV2 with TRDJ1; 10 positions agree with TRDD3. Germline CDR1 GEAIGNYY, CDR2 EKD. The CDR3 runs 17 residues. V shed 3 bases and J 0 bases; nucleotides not matched to a gene: 9. The DNA for the CDR3 is TGTGCCTGTGACCCAGCCGGTACTGGGGGATACACCGATAAACTCATCTTT. Protein product: CACDPAGTGGYTDKLIF.

Notes on this clone: A read error is likely here: a far larger clone is one base away. The chain employs TRDV2 and TRDJ1; possible D gene TRDD3, 6 bases. CDR3 size: 17 residues. Trimming removed 3 bases at V and 0 bases at J, with 19 bases between. CDR1 is GEAIGNYY and CDR2 is EKD in the germline V gene. CDR3 loop: CACDPVPGDPNTDKLIF. The CDR3 nucleotides are TGTGCCTGTGACCCCGTACCGGGGGACCCTAACACCGATAAACTCATCTTT.

To note about this clone: Translating this DNA gives a protein that differs at residue 17 from the TCRdb one, which belongs to a much larger clone; a read error is likely, and the protein shown is this translation. For the CDR3, the DNA is TGTGCCTGTGACACCGTTCGTACTGGGGGATCTAGGTACACCGATAAACGCATCTTT. Protein sequence: CACDTVRTGGSRYTDKRIF. The rearrangement joins TRDV2 to TRDJ1; 10 nucleotides agree with TRDD3. Germline V gene sequence: CDR1 GEAIGNYY, CDR2 EKD. This CDR3 has 19 amino acids.

This clone was picked up a small number of times. This chain joins TRDV2 and TRDJ1, with 12 bases aligning to TRDD3. CDR1 and CDR2 from the germline V gene are GEAIGNYY and EKD. V was pared by 0 bases and J by 4 bases, with 5 bases of the junction left unmatched. The CDR3 is 16 amino acids. The CDR3 DNA is TGTGCCTGTGACACCCTGGGGGATACGCGGATCGATAAACTCATCTTT. This sequence encodes CACDTLGDTRIDKLIF.

In this sample, this clone is large. Other nucleotide sequences in the sample specify the same CDR3. The chain links TRDV2 to TRDJ1, with TRDD3 as a possible D gene (5 bases). Germline lookup yields CDR1 GEAIGNYY and CDR2 EKD. The CDR3 consists of 18 residues. V was trimmed by 0 bases and J by 0 bases, leaving 19 bases between them. CDR3 sequence reads: CACDTVQPGDLYTDKLIF. The DNA for the CDR3 is TGTGCCTGTGACACCGTCCAACCCGGGGACCTGTACACCGATAAACTCATCTTT.

By sample share, this clone is medium-sized. Other DNA variants within this sample encode the same CDR3. The V call is TRDV2, the J call TRDJ2; D gene ambiguous. CDR3 length: 18 amino acids. Germline V gene data show CDR1 as GEAIGNYY and CDR2 as EKD. V was trimmed by 0 bases and J by 0 bases, leaving 16 bases between them. The CDR3 DNA is TGTGCCTGTGACACCGTGGGAAGGTCCGTCCCTTTGACAGCACAACTCTTCTTT. It codes for CACDTVGRSVPLTAQLFF.

This clone has more than one count but fewer than ten. Just one base apart from a much larger clone, this may be a read error. Other nucleotide sequences in the sample specify the same CDR3. The chain links TRDV2 to TRDJ1, with D unclear. CDR1 and CDR2 (germline): GEAIGNYY, EKD. The CDR3 loop spans 17 amino acids. Written as DNA, the CDR3 is TGTGCCTGCGACACCGTAAGGAGTACGCCGTACACCGATAAACTCATCTTT. Translation: CACDTVRSTPYTDKLIF.

This clone was seen only a few times. This chain connects TRDV2 to TRDJ1, with 9 bases matching TRDD3. Germline trimming cut 0 bases from V and 0 bases from J; bases unmatched to any gene: 10. Germline lookup yields CDR1 GEAIGNYY and CDR2 EKD. The CDR3 runs 18 residues. The CDR3 region is CACDTLVLGDQYTDKLIF. The CDR3 coding sequence is TGTGCCTGTGACACCCTTGTACTGGGGGACCAGTACACCGATAAACTCATCTTT.

In this sample, this clone turned up a few times. The rearrangement joins TRDV2 to TRDJ1; TRDD3 aligns across 8 bases. The CDR3 covers 14 residues. The ends lost 4 bases at V and 1 base at J; junction bases unmatched: 4. Germline V lookup: CDR1 GEAIGNYY, CDR2 EKD. This CDR3 is CACETLGVTDKLIF. Written as DNA, the CDR3 is TGTGCCTGTGAGACACTGGGGGTCACCGATAAACTCATCTTT.

A few counts support this clone. This DNA translates differently at residue 9 from the TCRdb protein, which is that of a much larger clone; a read error is likely, and the protein shown is the DNA's own translation. This chain links TRDV2 with TRDJ1, with 7 bases fitting TRDD2. The CDR3 has 19 amino acids. CDR1 and CDR2 from the germline V gene are GEAIGNYY and EKD. V shed 3 bases and J 0 bases; nucleotides not matched to a gene: 18. In nucleotides, the CDR3 is TGTGCCTGTGACCGGCTTCCTAGGGAGGTAGTACTGGACACCGATAAACTCATCTTT. Amino acids: CACDRLPREVVLDTDKLIF.

By its share, this clone is medium-sized. This CDR3 is CACDTIKLSGGYATDKLIF. In nucleotides, the CDR3 is TGTGCCTGTGACACGATTAAGCTCTCTGGGGGATACGCCACCGATAAACTCATCTTT. This chain connects TRDV2 to TRDJ1; the match to TRDD3 covers 12 bases. V gave up 1 base and J gave up 1 base; unmatched junction bases: 12. Germline CDR1 and CDR2: GEAIGNYY and EKD. The CDR3 spans 19 residues.

This clone was found a few times. Other nucleotide sequences from this sample produce the same CDR3. The rearrangement uses TRDV2 and TRDJ2; possibly TRDD1 for D (5 bases). The ends were cut back, 4 bases at V and 0 bases at J, with 14 bases in the middle. Germline CDR1 and CDR2: GEAIGNYY and EKD. The CDR3 runs to 16 residues. The DNA of the CDR3 is TGTGCCTGTGATGAAATCCCAGGCTCTTTGACAGCACAACTCTTCTTT. This sequence encodes CACDEIPGSLTAQLFF.

A remark on this clone: A much larger clonotype is one base distant, so this may be a read error. The chain has TRDV2 and TRDJ1; 11 nucleotides agree with TRDD3. This CDR3 spans 20 amino acids. Losses at the gene ends were 5 bases for V and 3 bases for J; bases not matched to a gene: 22. Germline V gene data show CDR1 as GEAIGNYY and CDR2 as EKD. CDR3 coding DNA: TGTGCCTGTGGCACGCTCCCTACGTCCCTGGGGGATACAGCGGCCGATAAACTCATCTTT. The encoded protein is CACGTLPTSLGDTAADKLIF.

This clone is categorized as medium-sized. The CDR3 here is CACDTTGGYQSSWDTRQMFF. The CDR3 DNA reads as TGTGCCTGTGACACGACTGGGGGATACCAAAGCTCCTGGGACACCCGACAGATGTTTTTC. The chain has TRDV2 and TRDJ3; 12 positions agree with TRDD3. The trim removed 1 base at V and 0 bases at J, leaving 6 bases unmatched. This CDR3 contains 20 residues. Looked up from germline, CDR1 is GEAIGNYY and CDR2 is EKD.

A remark on this clone: This same CDR3 is encoded by further DNA sequences in the sample. The chain is built from TRDV2 and TRDJ1, with 10 nucleotides matching TRDD3. Germline CDR1 GEAIGNYY, CDR2 EKD. The CDR3 is made up of 16 amino acids. Trimming took 3 bases from V and 0 from J; bases not matched to a gene: 6. CDR3 in DNA: TGTGCCTGTGACGTCCTTACTGGGGGATACACCGATAAACTCATCTTT. Encoded protein: CACDVLTGGYTDKLIF.

This clone is labeled large. Other DNA sequences of this sample code for an identical CDR3. The J gene is TRDJ1, the V gene TRDV2; weak D call: TRDD3 (6 bases). This CDR3 is 24 amino acids long. The germline V gene has CDR1 GEAIGNYY and CDR2 EKD. The V gene lost 0 bases and the J gene lost 0 bases, with 37 bases spanning the gap. The DNA for the CDR3 is TGTGCCTGTGACACCGTTTCCTCTAATGATCCTGGGGATCCACTCAACTACTACACCGATAAACTCATCTTT. Translating gives CACDTVSSNDPGDPLNYYTDKLIF.

This clone came up a few times. A far larger clone lies a single base away; this is likely a read error. Other nucleotide sequences in the sample specify the same CDR3. V gene TRDV2 combines with J gene TRDJ1; TRDD3 matches at 10 bases. Germline V gene data show CDR1 as GEAIGNYY and CDR2 as EKD. The CDR3 sequence is 16 residues long. CDR3 sequence (DNA): TGTGCCTGTGACCCACTGGGGGGATACGACACTGATAAACTCATCTTT. Its translation is CACDPLGGYDTDKLIF.

Judged by abundance, this clone is medium-sized. This sequence joins TRDV2 and TRDJ1, with 11 bases aligning to TRDD3. J gave up 2 bases and V 1 base, and 8 bases lay outside the gene matches. The CDR3 is 17 amino acids. The germline V gene has CDR1 GEAIGNYY and CDR2 EKD. CDR3: CACDTLWGIHETDKLIF. The CDR3 DNA follows: TGTGCCTGTGACACGCTCTGGGGGATACATGAAACCGATAAACTCATCTTT.